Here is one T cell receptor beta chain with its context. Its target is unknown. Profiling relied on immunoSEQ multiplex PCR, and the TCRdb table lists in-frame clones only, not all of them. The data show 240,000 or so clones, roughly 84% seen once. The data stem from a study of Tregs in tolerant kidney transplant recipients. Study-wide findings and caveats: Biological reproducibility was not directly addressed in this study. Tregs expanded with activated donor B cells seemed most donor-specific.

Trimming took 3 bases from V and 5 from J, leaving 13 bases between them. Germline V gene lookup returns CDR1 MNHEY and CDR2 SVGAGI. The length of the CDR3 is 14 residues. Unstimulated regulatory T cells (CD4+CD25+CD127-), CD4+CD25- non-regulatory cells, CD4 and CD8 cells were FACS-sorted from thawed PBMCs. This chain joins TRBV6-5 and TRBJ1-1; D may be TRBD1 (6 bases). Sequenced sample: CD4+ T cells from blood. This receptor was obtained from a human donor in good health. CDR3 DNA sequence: TGTGCCAGCAGTTATCCGGGACAACTAACTGAAGCTTTCTTT. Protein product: CASSYPGQLTEAFF.